One sample yielded the 22 T cell receptor beta chains listed below, sequenced in a study of cytomegalovirus exposure and HLA in healthy donors. Sequencing was performed with immunoSEQ multiplex PCR; in TCRdb, only in-frame clones are kept and a portion is missing. The table lists some 120,000 clones, roughly 90% of them singletons, with less than 2% in the top ten. Sequencing was carried out using PBMCs. All receptors derive from a woman between 18 and 29 years old in good health and CMV-seronegative.

The genes are TRBV19 and TRBJ2-1, with 11 bases identical to TRBD2. The trim removed 5 bases at V and 7 bases at J, leaving 25 bases unmatched. Germline V gene sequence: CDR1 LNHDA, CDR2 SQIVND (reference sequence). This CDR3 comprises 21 residues. CDR3 DNA: TGTGCCAGTAGTGCGCTCCTCGGACAGGGACCTACTAGCGGGAGTTATAATGAGCAGTTCTTC. Translating gives CASSALLGQGPTSGSYNEQFF.

The chain recombines TRBV5-1 with TRBJ2-1; a possible D gene is TRBD2 (5 bases). The germline CDR1 and CDR2 sequences are SGHRS and YFSETQ. V lost 1 base to trimming and J lost 3 bases, with 11 bases between them. The CDR3 spans 15 residues. CDR3 DNA sequence: TGCGCCAGCAGCTTGTGGGGAGATAACTACAATGAGCAGTTCTTC. It is translated as CASSLWGDNYNEQFF.

The rearrangement uses TRBV15 and TRBJ1-5, with TRBD1 as a possible D gene (5 bases). V was shortened by 2 bases and J by 5 bases, with 13 bases between the two germline ends. Germline CDR1 is LNHNV and CDR2 is YYDKDF (reference sequence). There are 15 residues in the CDR3. This CDR3 is CATSRSRWGDQPQHF. The CDR3 nucleotides are TGTGCCACCAGCAGAAGCAGGTGGGGGGATCAGCCCCAGCATTTT.

The chain is built from TRBV28 and TRBJ2-1; 8 nucleotides agree with TRBD2. The CDR3 extends over 13 amino acids. Germline V gene sequence: CDR1 MDHEN, CDR2 SYDVKM. J was trimmed by 5 bases and V by 9 bases; bases with no gene match: 6. CDR3 protein: CASEGTSHNEQFF. In nucleotides, the CDR3 is TGTGCCAGTGAGGGGACTAGTCACAATGAGCAGTTCTTC. Supplemented by reference TRBV28 and TRBJ2-1, the full variable domain reads DVKVTQSSRYLVKRTGEKVFLECVQDMDHENMFWYRQDPGLGLRLIYFSYDVKMKEKGDIPEGYSVSREKKERFSLILESASTNQTSMYLCASEGTSHNEQFFGPGTRLTVL.

V is TRBV5-1 and J is TRBJ2-1; 11 bases agree with TRBD2. This CDR3 is built from 16 residues. Germline V gene sequence: CDR1 SGHRS, CDR2 YFSETQ. Losses at the gene ends were 1 base for V and 5 bases for J; bases not matched to a gene: 5. The DNA of the CDR3 is TGCGCCAGCAGCTTGCCCGGACTAGCGGGCCACAATGAGCAGTTCTTC. Protein product: CASSLPGLAGHNEQFF.

The V and J genes are TRBV2 and TRBJ2-7, with 7 bases fitting TRBD1. The J segment lost 0 bases and the V segment lost 8 bases, leaving 7 bases of the junction unmatched. In germline, CDR1 is SNHLY, CDR2 FYNNEI. The CDR3 is made up of 14 amino acids. CDR3 DNA sequence: TGTGCCAGCCGATGGACAGGCCTCTCCTACGAGCAGTACTTC. This encodes CASRWTGLSYEQYF.

This chain connects TRBV30 to TRBJ1-2; a possible D gene is TRBD1 (5 bases). Germline V gene data show CDR1 as GTSNPN and CDR2 as SVGIG (reference sequence). The ends were cut back, 0 bases at V and 1 base at J, with 12 bases in the middle. The CDR3 contains 15 residues. The CDR3 DNA is TGTGCCTGGAGTGTACCTCCGACAGTTAACTATGGCTACACCTTC. It is translated as CAWSVPPTVNYGYTF.

This clone was observed a single time. This chain connects TRBV2 to TRBJ1-1; no clear D. The germline V gene encodes CDR1 SNHLY and CDR2 FYNNEI. The CDR3 is 13 amino acids. V lost 4 bases, J lost 5 bases, and 11 bases lay in between. In nucleotides, the CDR3 is TGTGCCAGCAGTGGTCCAGGTCCGACTGAAGCTTTCTTT. Translation gives CASSGPGPTEAFF.

The chain recombines TRBV5-8 with TRBJ1-1; D remains unclear. Germline V gene data show CDR1 as SGHTS and CDR2 as YDEGEE. V was shortened by 1 base and J by 5 bases, with 9 bases between the two germline ends. This CDR3 comprises 13 residues. DNA of the CDR3: TGTGCCAGCAGCTTGATAAGAGAAACTGAAGCTTTCTTT. This gives the protein CASSLIRETEAFF.

This chain uses TRBV5-1 with TRBJ2-2; the match to TRBD2 covers 10 bases. The CDR3 is 19 residues long. Germline V lookup: CDR1 SGHRS, CDR2 YFSETQ. V dropped 0 bases and J dropped 4; count of bases not matched to a gene: 12. The CDR3 DNA is TGCGCCAGCAGCTTGGGGGGGACCCTAGCGGGAGTATCCACCGGGGAGCTGTTTTTT. This sequence encodes CASSLGGTLAGVSTGELFF.

The chain links TRBV5-6 to TRBJ2-1; 7 nucleotides agree with TRBD1. Germline V gene lookup returns CDR1 SGHDT and CDR2 YYEEEE. The CDR3 covers 16 residues. V was pared by 0 bases and J by 6 bases, with 9 bases of the junction left unmatched. In nucleotides, the CDR3 is TGTGCCAGCAGCTTGGGTCCAGGGGGAGCGGTCAATGAGCAGTTCTTC. Translation: CASSLGPGGAVNEQFF.

The rearrangement joins TRBV4-2 to TRBJ2-1; TRBD1 matches at 7 bases. From germline, CDR1 is LGHNA and CDR2 YNFKEQ. J gave up 1 base and V 1 base, and 4 bases lay outside the gene matches. The CDR3 spans 16 residues. The CDR3 region is CASSQAQGPSYNEQFF. CDR3 in DNA: TGTGCCAGCAGCCAAGCACAGGGGCCGTCCTACAATGAGCAGTTCTTC.

This chain uses TRBV9 with TRBJ1-4; 7 bases agree with TRBD1. With 0 bases clipped from V and 8 bases from J, the junction kept 4 bases outside the gene matches. The germline V gene encodes CDR1 SGDLS and CDR2 YYNGEE. CDR3 length: 14 amino acids. DNA for the CDR3: TGTGCCAGCAGCGTAGGTCCAGGGGGAGAAAAACTGTTTTTT. Amino acid sequence: CASSVGPGGEKLFF.

CDR3 coding DNA: TGTGCCAGCACCCCCTCGTCAAGGGGCAATGAGCAGTTCTTC. Its translation is CASTPSSRGNEQFF. The rearrangement links TRBV6-5 to TRBJ2-1; maybe TRBD1 (5 bases). The V and J ends lost 7 bases and 6 bases respectively, with 16 bases between them. This CDR3 is built from 14 residues. From germline, CDR1 is MNHEY and CDR2 SVGAGI.

Only one count was recorded for this clone. The V call is TRBV15, the J call TRBJ1-6; D may be TRBD1 (6 bases). Per germline, CDR1 LNHNV and CDR2 YYDKDF (reference sequence). V lost 5 bases and J lost 8, with 13 bases in between. The CDR3 contains 14 residues. This CDR3 is CATSSDRIHSPLHF. CDR3 bases: TGTGCCACCAGCTCCGACAGGATCCATTCACCCCTCCACTTT.

About this clone itself: Other DNA sequences in the same sample also yield this CDR3. The chain is built from TRBV6-5 and TRBJ2-3, with D tentatively TRBD1 (6 bases). V was shortened by 4 bases and J by 1 base, with 12 bases between the two germline ends. The germline gives CDR1 MNHEY, CDR2 SVGAGI. The CDR3 consists of 15 residues. The CDR3 region has the DNA TGTGCCAGCAGTTCCCGGGACACTCGCACAGATACGCAGTATTTT. As protein: CASSSRDTRTDTQYF.

The chain joins TRBV28 to TRBJ2-1; D remains unclear. The ends were cut back, 3 bases at V and 10 bases at J, with 10 bases in the middle. The germline CDR1 and CDR2 sequences are MDHEN and SYDVKM. This CDR3 is 12 amino acids long. The CDR3, as DNA: TGTGCCAGCAGTTTGGATGTGAGGGAGCAGTTCTTC. Amino acids: CASSLDVREQFF.

This clone has a handful of counts. The chain carries TRBV12-5 and TRBJ2-2; a weak D match, TRBD1 (5 bases). Trimming removed 0 bases at V and 4 bases at J, with 12 bases between. This CDR3 comprises 16 residues. Germline V lookup: CDR1 LGHNT, CDR2 FRNRAP. CDR3 in amino acids: CASGLVLSRVTGELFF. The CDR3 coding sequence is TGTGCTAGTGGTTTGGTACTTTCCAGGGTCACCGGGGAGCTGTTTTTT.

The chain's CDR3 is CASSLFDRDQETQYF. CDR3 bases: TGTGCCAGCAGCTTATTTGACAGGGACCAAGAGACCCAGTACTTC. V usage is TRBV7-8 and J usage is TRBJ2-5, with 7 bases matching TRBD1. The CDR3 is made up of 15 amino acids. Per germline, CDR1 SGHVS and CDR2 FQNEAQ. With 2 bases clipped from V and 0 bases from J, the junction kept 3 bases outside the gene matches.

The CDR3 loop reads CASSFVGGQEQYF. The DNA for the CDR3 is TGTGCCAGCAGCTTTGTCGGGGGTCAAGAGCAGTACTTC. V usage is TRBV11-1 and J usage is TRBJ2-7, with D possibly TRBD2 on 6 matching bases. The CDR3 extends over 13 amino acids. Germline V CDR1 and CDR2: SGHAT, FQDESV (reference sequence). The V and J ends lost 3 bases and 7 bases respectively, with 13 bases between them.

This clone was counted a single time. The V and J genes are TRBV5-5 and TRBJ2-1; 12 nucleotides line up with TRBD2. Trimming took 4 bases from V and 4 from J; bases not matched to a gene: 3. The CDR3 covers 15 residues. The germline CDR1 and CDR2 sequences are SGHKS and YYEKEE (reference sequence). The CDR3 DNA follows: TGTGCCAGCAGCCCTAGCGGGGGGGAGTACAATGAGCAGTTCTTC. It encodes CASSPSGGEYNEQFF. The full variable domain, with the rest looked up from reference TRBV5-5 and TRBJ2-1, is DAGVTQSPTHLIKTRGQQVTLRCSPISGHKSVSWYQQVLGQGPQFIFQYYEKEERGRGNFPDRFSARQFPNYSSELNVNALLLGDSALYLCASSPSGGEYNEQFFGPGTRLTVL.

This clone has only one observation. The chain recombines TRBV2 with TRBJ2-1; D is perhaps TRBD1 (5 bases). The germline V gene has CDR1 SNHLY and CDR2 FYNNEI. V was trimmed by 6 bases and J by 0 bases, leaving 15 bases between them. The CDR3 extends over 16 amino acids. CDR3 coding DNA: TGTGCCAGCAGCGATCCAGGGTTCCTCTCCTACAATGAGCAGTTCTTC. Translating gives CASSDPGFLSYNEQFF.